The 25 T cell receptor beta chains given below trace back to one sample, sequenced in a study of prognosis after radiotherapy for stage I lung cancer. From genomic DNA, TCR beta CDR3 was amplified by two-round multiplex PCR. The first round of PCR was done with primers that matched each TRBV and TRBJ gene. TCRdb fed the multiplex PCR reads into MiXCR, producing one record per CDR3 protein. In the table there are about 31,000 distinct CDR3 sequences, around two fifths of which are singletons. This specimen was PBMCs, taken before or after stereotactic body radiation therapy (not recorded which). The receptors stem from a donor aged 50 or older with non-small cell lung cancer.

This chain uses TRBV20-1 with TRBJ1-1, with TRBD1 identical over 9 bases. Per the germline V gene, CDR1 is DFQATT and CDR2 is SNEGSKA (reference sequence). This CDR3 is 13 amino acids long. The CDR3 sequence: CSIKTGGVTEAFF. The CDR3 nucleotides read TGCAGCATAAAAACAGGGGGCGTCACTGAAGCTTTCTTT.

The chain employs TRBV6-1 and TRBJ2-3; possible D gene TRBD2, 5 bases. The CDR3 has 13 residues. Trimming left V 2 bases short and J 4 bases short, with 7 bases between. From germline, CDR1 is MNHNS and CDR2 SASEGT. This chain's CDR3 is CASSEPGSDTQYF. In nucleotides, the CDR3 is TGTGCCAGCAGTGAACCGGGGTCAGATACGCAGTATTTT.

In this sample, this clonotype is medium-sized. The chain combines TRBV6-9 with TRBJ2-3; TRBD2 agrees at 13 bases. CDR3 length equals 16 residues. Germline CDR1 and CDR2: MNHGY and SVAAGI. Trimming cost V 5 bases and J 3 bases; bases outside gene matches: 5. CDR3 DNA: TGTGCCAGCAGTCCCACTAGCGGGGGGGCTACAGATACGCAGTATTTT. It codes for CASSPTSGGATDTQYF.

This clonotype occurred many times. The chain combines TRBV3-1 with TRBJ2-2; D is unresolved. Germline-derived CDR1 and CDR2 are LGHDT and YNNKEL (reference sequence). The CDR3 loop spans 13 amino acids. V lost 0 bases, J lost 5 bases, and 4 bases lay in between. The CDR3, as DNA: TGTGCCAGCAGCCAAGAAAGTACCGGGGAGCTGTTTTTT. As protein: CASSQESTGELFF.

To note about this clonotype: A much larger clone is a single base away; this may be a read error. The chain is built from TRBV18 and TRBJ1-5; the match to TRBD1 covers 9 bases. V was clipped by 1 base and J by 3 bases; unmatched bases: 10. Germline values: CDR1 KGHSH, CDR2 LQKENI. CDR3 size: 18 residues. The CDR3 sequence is CASSPHAPGTGNNQPQHF. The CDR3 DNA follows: TGTGCCAGCTCACCACATGCTCCCGGGACAGGGAACAATCAGCCCCAGCATTTT.

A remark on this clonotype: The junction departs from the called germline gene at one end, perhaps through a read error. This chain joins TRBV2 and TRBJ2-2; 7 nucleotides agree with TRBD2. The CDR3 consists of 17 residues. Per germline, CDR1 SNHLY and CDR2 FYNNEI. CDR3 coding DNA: TGTGCCAGCATTGAAGCGGAGGCGGGGGTGCGCACCGGGGAGCTGTTTTTT. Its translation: CASIEAEAGVRTGELFF.

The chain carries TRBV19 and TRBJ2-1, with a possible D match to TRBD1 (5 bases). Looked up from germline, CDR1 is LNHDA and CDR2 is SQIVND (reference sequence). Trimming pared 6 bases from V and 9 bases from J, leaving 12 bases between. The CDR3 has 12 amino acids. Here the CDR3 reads CASSSGPSEQFF. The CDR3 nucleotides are TGTGCCAGTAGCTCAGGGCCCAGTGAGCAGTTCTTC.

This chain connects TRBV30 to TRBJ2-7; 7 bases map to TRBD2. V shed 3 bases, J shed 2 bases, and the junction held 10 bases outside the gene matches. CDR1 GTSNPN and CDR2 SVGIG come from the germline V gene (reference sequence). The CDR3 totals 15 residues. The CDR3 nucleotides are TGTGCCTGGAGCCCCCTAGCGGTTCGAACCTACGAGCAGTACTTC. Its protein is CAWSPLAVRTYEQYF. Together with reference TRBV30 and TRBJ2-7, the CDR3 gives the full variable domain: SQTIHQWPATLVQPVGSPLSLECTVEGTSNPNLYWYRQAAGRGLQLLFYSVGIGQISSEVPQNLSASRPQDRQFILSSKKLLLSDSGFYLCAWSPLAVRTYEQYFGPGTRLTVT.

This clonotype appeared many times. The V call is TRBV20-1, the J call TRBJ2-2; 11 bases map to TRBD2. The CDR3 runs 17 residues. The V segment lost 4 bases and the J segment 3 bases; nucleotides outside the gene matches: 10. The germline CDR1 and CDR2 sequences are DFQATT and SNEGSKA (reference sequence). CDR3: CSATDETGLADTGELFF. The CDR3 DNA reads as TGCAGTGCTACCGACGAAACGGGACTAGCGGACACCGGGGAGCTGTTTTTT.

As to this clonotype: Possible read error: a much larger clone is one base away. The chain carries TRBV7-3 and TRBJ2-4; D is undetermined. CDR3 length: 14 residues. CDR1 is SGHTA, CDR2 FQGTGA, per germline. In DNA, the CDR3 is TGTGCCAGCAGGCAGGCAGCACTCAAAAACATTAAGTACTTC. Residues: CASRQAALKNIKYF.

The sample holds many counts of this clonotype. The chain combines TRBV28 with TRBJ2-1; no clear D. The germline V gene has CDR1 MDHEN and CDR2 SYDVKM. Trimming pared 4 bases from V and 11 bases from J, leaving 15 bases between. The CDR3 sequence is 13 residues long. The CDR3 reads CASSSSPGSQQFF. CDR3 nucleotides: TGTGCCAGCAGTTCATCCCCGGGTAGCCAGCAGTTCTTC.

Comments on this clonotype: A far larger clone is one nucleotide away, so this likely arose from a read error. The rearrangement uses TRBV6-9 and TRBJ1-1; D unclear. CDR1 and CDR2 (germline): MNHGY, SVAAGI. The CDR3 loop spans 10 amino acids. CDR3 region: CASFLGEALF. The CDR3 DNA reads TGTGCCAGCTTTCTGGGTGAAGCTTTATTT.

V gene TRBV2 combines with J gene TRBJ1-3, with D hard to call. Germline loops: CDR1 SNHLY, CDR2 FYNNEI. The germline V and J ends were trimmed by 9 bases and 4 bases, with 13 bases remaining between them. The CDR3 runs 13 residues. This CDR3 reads CASRDDTGNTIYF. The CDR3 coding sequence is TGTGCCAGTAGAGACGACACGGGAAACACCATATATTTT. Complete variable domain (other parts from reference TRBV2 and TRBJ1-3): EPEVTQTPSHQVTQMGQEVILRCVPISNHLYFYWYRQILGQKVEFLVSFYNNEISEKSEIFDDQFSVERPDGSNFTLKIRSTKLEDSAMYFCASRDDTGNTIYFGEGSWLTVV.

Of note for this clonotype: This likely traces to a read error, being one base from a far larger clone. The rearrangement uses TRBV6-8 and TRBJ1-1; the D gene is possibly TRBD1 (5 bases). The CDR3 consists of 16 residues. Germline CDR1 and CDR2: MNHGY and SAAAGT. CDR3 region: CVSSRGSGLGNTEAFF. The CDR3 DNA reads TGTGTCAGCAGCCGGGGGTCAGGGCTGGGGAACACTGAAGCTTTCTTT.

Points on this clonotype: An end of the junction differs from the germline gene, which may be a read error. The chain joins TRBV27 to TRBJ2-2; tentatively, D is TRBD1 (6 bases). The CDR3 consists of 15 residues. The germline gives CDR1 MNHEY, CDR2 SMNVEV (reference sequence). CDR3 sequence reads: CAISFSTGNTGELFF. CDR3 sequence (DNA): TGTGCCATCAGTTTCTCGACAGGAAACACCGGGGAACTGTTTTTT.

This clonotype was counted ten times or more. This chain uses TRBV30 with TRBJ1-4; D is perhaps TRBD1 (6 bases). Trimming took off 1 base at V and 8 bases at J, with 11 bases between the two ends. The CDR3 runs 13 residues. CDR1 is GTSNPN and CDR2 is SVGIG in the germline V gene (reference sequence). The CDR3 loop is CAWSGGLGEKLFF. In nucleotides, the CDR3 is TGTGCCTGGAGTGGGGGGCTTGGAGAAAAACTGTTTTTT.

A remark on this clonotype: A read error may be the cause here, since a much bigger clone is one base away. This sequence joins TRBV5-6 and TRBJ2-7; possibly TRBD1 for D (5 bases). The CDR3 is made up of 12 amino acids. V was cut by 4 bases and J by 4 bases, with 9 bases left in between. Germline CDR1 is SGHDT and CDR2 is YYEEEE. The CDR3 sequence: CASSGPGYEQYF. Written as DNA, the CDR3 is TGTGCCAGCAGCGGGCCAGGGTACGAGCAGTACTTC.

The CDR3 bases are TGTGCCAGTAAGACGGCCCATTTTAACTATGGCTACACCTTC. It specifies CASKTAHFNYGYTF. The V call is TRBV19, the J call TRBJ1-2; D is ambiguous. This CDR3 spans 14 amino acids. Germline loops: CDR1 LNHDA, CDR2 SQIVND (reference sequence). V lost 7 bases and J lost 1, with 13 bases in between. Full variable domain (outside the CDR3, taken from reference TRBV19 and TRBJ1-2): DGGITQSPKYLFRKEGQNVTLSCEQNLNHDAMYWYRQDPGQGLRLIYYSQIVNDFQKGDIAEGYSVSREKKESFPLTVTSAQKNPTAFYLCASKTAHFNYGYTFGSGTRLTVV.

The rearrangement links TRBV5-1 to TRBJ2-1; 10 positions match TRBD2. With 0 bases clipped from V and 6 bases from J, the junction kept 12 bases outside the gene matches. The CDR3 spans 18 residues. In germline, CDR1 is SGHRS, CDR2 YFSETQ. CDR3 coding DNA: TGCGCCAGCAGCTTGGGGATAGCGGGGGGAACGAGTGGCAATGAGCAGTTCTTC. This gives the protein CASSLGIAGGTSGNEQFF.

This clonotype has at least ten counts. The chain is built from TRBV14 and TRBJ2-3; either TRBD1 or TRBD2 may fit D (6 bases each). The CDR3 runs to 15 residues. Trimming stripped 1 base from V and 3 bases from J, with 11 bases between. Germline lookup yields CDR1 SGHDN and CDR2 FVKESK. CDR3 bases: TGTGCCAGCAGCCAAGTCGGGGGCAAAACAGATACGCAGTATTTT. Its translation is CASSQVGGKTDTQYF.

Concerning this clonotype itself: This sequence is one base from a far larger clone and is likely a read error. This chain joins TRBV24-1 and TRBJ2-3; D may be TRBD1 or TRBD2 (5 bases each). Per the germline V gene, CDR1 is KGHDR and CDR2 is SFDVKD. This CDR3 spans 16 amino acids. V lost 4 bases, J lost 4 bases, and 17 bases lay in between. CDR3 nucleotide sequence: TGTGCCACCAGTGAACTTGGGGGAGACCTTCCAGATACGCAGTATTTT. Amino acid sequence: CATSELGGDLPDTQYF.

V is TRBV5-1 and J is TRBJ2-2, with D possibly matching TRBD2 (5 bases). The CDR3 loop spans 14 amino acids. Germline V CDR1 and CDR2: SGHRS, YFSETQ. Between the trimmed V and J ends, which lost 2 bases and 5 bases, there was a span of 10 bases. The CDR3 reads CASSLGGFTGELFF. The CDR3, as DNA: TGCGCCAGCAGCTTAGGCGGGTTTACCGGGGAGCTGTTTTTT. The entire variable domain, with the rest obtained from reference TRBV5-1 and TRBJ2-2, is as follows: KAGVTQTPRYLIKTRGQQVTLSCSPISGHRSVSWYQQTPGQGLQFLFEYFSETQRNKGNFPGRFSGRQFSNSRSEMNVSTLELGDSALYLCASSLGGFTGELFFGEGSRLTVL.

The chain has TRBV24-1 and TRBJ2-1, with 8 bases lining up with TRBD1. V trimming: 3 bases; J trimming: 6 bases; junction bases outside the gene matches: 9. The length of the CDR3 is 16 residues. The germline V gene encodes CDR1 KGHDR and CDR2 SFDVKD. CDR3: CATSDRTGTGINEQFF. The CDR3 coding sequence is TGTGCCACCAGTGATCGGACTGGGACAGGAATCAATGAGCAGTTCTTC.

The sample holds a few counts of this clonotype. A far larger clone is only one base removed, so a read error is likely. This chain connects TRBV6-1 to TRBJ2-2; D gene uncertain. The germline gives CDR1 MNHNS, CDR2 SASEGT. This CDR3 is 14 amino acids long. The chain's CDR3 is CASSNHKDTVELFF. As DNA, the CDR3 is TGTGCCAGCAGTAATCACAAAGACACCGTGGAGCTGTTTTTT.

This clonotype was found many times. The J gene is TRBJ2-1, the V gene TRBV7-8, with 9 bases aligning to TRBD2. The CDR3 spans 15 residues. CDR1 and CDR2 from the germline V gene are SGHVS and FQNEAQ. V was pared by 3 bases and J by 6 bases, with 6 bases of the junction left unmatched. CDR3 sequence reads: CASSFAGGISNEQFF. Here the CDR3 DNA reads TGTGCCAGCAGCTTCGCGGGAGGGATAAGCAATGAGCAGTTCTTC.